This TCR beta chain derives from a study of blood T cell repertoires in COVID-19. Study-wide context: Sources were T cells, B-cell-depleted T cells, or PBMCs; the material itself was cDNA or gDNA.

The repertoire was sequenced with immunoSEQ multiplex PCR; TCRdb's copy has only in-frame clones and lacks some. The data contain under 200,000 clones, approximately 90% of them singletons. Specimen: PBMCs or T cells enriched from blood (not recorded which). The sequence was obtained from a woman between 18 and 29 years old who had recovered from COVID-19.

CDR3 DNA sequence: TGTGCCAGCAGTTGGGGCTTTGGGGAGACCCAGTACTTC. This translates into CASSWGFGETQYF. The chain couples TRBV12-3 or TRBV12-4 to TRBJ2-5; maybe TRBD1 (5 bases). CDR3 length: 13 residues. V was shortened by 4 bases and J by 5 bases, with 11 bases between the two germline ends.